This is a list of T cell receptor beta chains from one sample in a study of blood T cell repertoires in COVID-19. Generated by immunoSEQ multiplex PCR, the TCRdb table keeps only in-frame clones and is missing some. The repertoire has 29,000 or so clones, 85% to 90% of them found once; the top ten carry around 10%. The specimen sequenced was peripheral blood. These receptors were obtained from a man aged 60 to 69 with acute or convalescent COVID-19. CDR3s include the opening cysteine and the closing phenylalanine or tryptophan. The D gene is left open where the match is weak. Size is stated for part of the rows, as once, few or many counts, or as a class when the clone is expanded.

abundance,j_gene,d_gene,v_gene,CDR3nt,CDR3aa
NA,TRBJ1-2,NA,TRBV19,TGTGCCAGTAGTTCCGGGACATCTCTTAACTATGGCTACACCTTC,CASSSGTSLNYGYTF
NA,TRBJ1-4,NA,TRBV11-2,TGTGCCAGCAGCTTAGTTCCCGAACCCGGAGGAAAACTGTTTTTT,CASSLVPEPGGKLFF
once,TRBJ1-5,NA,TRBV5-6,TGTGCCAGCAGCCTGTATCAGGGGCTTAGTCAGCCCCAGCATTTT,CASSLYQGLSQPQHF
NA,TRBJ1-4,NA,TRBV5-5,TGTGCCAGCAGCCCCGAGGGAGCTAATGAAAAACTGTTTTTT,CASSPEGANEKLFF
NA,TRBJ2-7,NA,TRBV5-6,TGTGCCAGCAGCTTGGCGTCGGGGGAGGAGCAGTACTTC,CASSLASGEEQYF
NA,TRBJ1-2,NA,TRBV19,TGTGCCAGTAGTATAAGAGGGTTCTATGGCTACACCTTC,CASSIRGFYGYTF
NA,TRBJ1-4,TRBD1,TRBV18,TGTGCCAGCTCACCCCAGGGGGCTGAAAAACTGTTTTTT,CASSPQGAEKLFF
NA,TRBJ1-5,TRBD1,TRBV7-9,TGTGCCAGCAGCTCGACAGGGGGAAGCAATCAGCCCCAGCATTTT,CASSSTGGSNQPQHF
NA,TRBJ1-2,TRBD1,TRBV5-1,TGCGCCAGCAGCCTAGGACAGGGGGCCTACTATGGCTACACCTTC,CASSLGQGAYYGYTF
NA,TRBJ1-2,TRBD1,TRBV7-9,TGTGCCAGCAGTCAAGTAGGACAGGGCTATGGCTACACCTTC,CASSQVGQGYGYTF
NA,TRBJ2-1,TRBD2,TRBV6-4,TGTGCCAGCTCGCAATTGGGGAGCGGGAGCTACAATGAGCAGTTCTTC,CASSQLGSGSYNEQFF
NA,TRBJ2-3,TRBD1,TRBV5-1,TGCGCCAGCAGCTTGCCCGTCGACAGGGTACACCCCAGCACAGATACGCAGTATTTT,CASSLPVDRVHPSTDTQYF
NA,TRBJ2-3,TRBD2,TRBV4-2,TGTGCCAGCAGCCAAGATCCGGCTAGCGGGAGGGTTCTGTATTTT,CASSQDPASGRVLYF
NA,TRBJ2-3,NA,TRBV25-1,TGTGCCAGCAGTGAATCGGAGACAGACCCCACAGATACGCAGTATTTT,CASSESETDPTDTQYF
NA,TRBJ2-1,NA,TRBV5-1,TGCGCCAGCAGCTTGCTGGTTCAGGGTACCAATGAGCAGTTCTTC,CASSLLVQGTNEQFF
NA,TRBJ2-5,NA,TRBV27,TGTGCCAGCAGCTATCAGGGAAAAAAAGAGACCCAGTACTTC,CASSYQGKKETQYF
NA,TRBJ1-2,TRBD1,TRBV28,TGTGCCAGCATCACCGACAGGGTACGTGGCTACACCTTC,CASITDRVRGYTF
NA,TRBJ2-5,NA,TRBV19,TGTGCCAGTAGTACCCCTCGCGCCTCCCAAGAGACCCAGTACTTC,CASSTPRASQETQYF
NA,TRBJ1-1,TRBD1,TRBV3-1/TRBV3-2,TGTGCCAGCAGCCTAGGGACAGCGTTGAACACTGAAGCTTTCTTT,CASSLGTALNTEAFF
NA,TRBJ1-3,NA,TRBV6-5,TGTGCCAGCACCCGGGACTCTGGAAACACCATATATTTT,CASTRDSGNTIYF
NA,TRBJ2-1,NA,TRBV15,TGTGCCACCAGCAGAGATCCTGACAGTCGGAGTAATGAGCAGTTCTTC,CATSRDPDSRSNEQFF
once,TRBJ2-1,NA,TRBV12-5,TGTGCTAGTGGTTTAGGAGGTTACAATGAGCAGTTCTTC,CASGLGGYNEQFF
NA,TRBJ2-1,TRBD2,TRBV11-2,TGTGCCAGCAATCGAGCGGGAGTCTATGGGGAGCAGTTCTTC,CASNRAGVYGEQFF
NA,TRBJ1-2,TRBD1,TRBV14,TGTGCCAGCAGCCAGACGGACAGGGGCTTGAGCTACACCTTC,CASSQTDRGLSYTF
NA,TRBJ1-1,NA,TRBV2,TGTGCCAGCATGGGGGGGTCCCTTGGTGGAGCTGAAGCTTTCTTT,CASMGGSLGGAEAFF
NA,TRBJ1-2,NA,TRBV29-1,TGCAGCGTTGGGACAACAGTGGGAGGCTACACCTTC,CSVGTTVGGYTF
once,TRBJ1-2,TRBD1,TRBV19,TGTGCCAGTAGGGATGGGACAGTTCCTAACTATGGCTACACCTTC,CASRDGTVPNYGYTF
NA,TRBJ2-1,NA,TRBV19,TGTGCCAGTAGTAGGTCGGGTCTCTACAATGAGCAGTTCTTC,CASSRSGLYNEQFF
NA,TRBJ1-2,NA,TRBV3-1/TRBV3-2,TGTGCCAGCAGCCCCCAAGCAGGCATCTATGGCTACACCTTC,CASSPQAGIYGYTF
NA,TRBJ2-2,TRBD2,TRBV7-8,TGTGCCAGCAGCCCCCAGGGGGTAGCGGGAGTCGGGGAGCTGTTTTTT,CASSPQGVAGVGELFF
NA,TRBJ2-1,TRBD1,TRBV19,TGTGCCAGTAGTAATTACCACACCGGACAGGGCGGTGAGCAGTTCTTC,CASSNYHTGQGGEQFF
NA,TRBJ1-1,TRBD1,TRBV5-1,TGCGCCAGCAGCTTAGGACAGGGGGTACTGAACACTGAAGCTTTCTTT,CASSLGQGVLNTEAFF
NA,TRBJ2-1,NA,TRBV20-1,TGCAGTGCTAGTCAAACCAGGGCACTACTCAATGAGCAGTTCTTC,CSASQTRALLNEQFF
NA,TRBJ2-4,NA,TRBV23-1,TGCGCCAGCCATACCACTGCTCTAGCCAAAAACATTCAGTACTTC,CASHTTALAKNIQYF
once,TRBJ2-5,NA,TRBV7-2,TGTGCCAGCAGCTTAGATCGGGGATGGAAATGGGACTTC,CASSLDRGWKWDF
few,TRBJ1-5,NA,TRBV4-1,TGCGCCAGCAGCCAAGAAGACAGGTCGATGATGCCCCAGCATTTT,CASSQEDRSMMPQHF
NA,TRBJ2-7,TRBD1,TRBV3-1/TRBV3-2,TGTGCCAGCAGCCAAGTACAGGGGGCGAACGAGCAGTACTTC,CASSQVQGANEQYF
NA,TRBJ2-3,NA,TRBV6-5,TGTGCCAGCAGTTACGGACTCAGCACAGATACGCAGTATTTT,CASSYGLSTDTQYF
NA,TRBJ2-6,NA,TRBV29-1,TGCAGCGCCGTGGCCCAGGGCTCCGGGGCCAACGTCCTGACTTTC,CSAVAQGSGANVLTF
NA,TRBJ2-1,NA,TRBV14,TGTGCCAGCAGCCCTGTCCCCTACAATGAGCAGTTCTTC,CASSPVPYNEQFF
NA,TRBJ2-7,NA,TRBV6-5,TGTGCCAGCAACCCGGACGGGAGTGGGTCCTACGAGCAGTACTTC,CASNPDGSGSYEQYF
NA,TRBJ1-5,NA,TRBV5-3,TGTGCCAGAAGCTCTCACCCTACAGAGCTTGATAGCAATCAGCCCCAGCATTTT,CARSSHPTELDSNQPQHF
NA,TRBJ2-7,TRBD1,TRBV5-1,TGCGCCAGCACCTCCGGACAGGGGTGGTACGAGCAGTACTTC,CASTSGQGWYEQYF
NA,TRBJ2-2,NA,TRBV4-2,TGTGCCAGCAGCCAAGAGATAGGGCTAGCGCCCGGGGAGCTGTTTTTT,CASSQEIGLAPGELFF